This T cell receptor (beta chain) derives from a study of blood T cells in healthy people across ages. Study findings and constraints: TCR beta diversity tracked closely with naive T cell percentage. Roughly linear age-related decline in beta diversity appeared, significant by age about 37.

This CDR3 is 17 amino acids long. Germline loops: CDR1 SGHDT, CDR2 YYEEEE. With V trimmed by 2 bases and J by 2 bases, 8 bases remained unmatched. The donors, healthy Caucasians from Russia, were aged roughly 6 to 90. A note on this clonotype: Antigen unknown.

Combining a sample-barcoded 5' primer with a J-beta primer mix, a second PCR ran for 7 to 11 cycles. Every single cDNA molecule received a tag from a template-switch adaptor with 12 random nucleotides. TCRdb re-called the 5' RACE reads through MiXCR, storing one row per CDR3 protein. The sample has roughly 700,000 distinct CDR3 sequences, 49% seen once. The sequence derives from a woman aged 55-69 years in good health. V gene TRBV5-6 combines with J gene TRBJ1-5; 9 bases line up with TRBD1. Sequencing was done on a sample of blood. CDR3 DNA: TGTGCCAGCAGCTTCCGACAGGGGGAACTGGGCAATCAGCCCCAGCATTTT. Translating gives CASSFRQGELGNQPQHF.